What follows is one T cell receptor (beta chain) and its context. What antigen it recognizes has not been identified. The record has no base qualities; no much larger clone is one base away. TCR beta CDR3 regions were amplified from RNA transcripts. The TCR CDR3 was subjected to a first round of RT-PCR using the HTBI primer set and the Qiagen OneStep RT-PCR kit. The libraries were constructed in a second round of multiplex PCR and then size-selected and purified. Sequencing of the libraries was done on an Illumina HiSeq2000 using paired-end 100 bp reads. On the authors' methods: SOAPnuke was used to process the raw data, throwing out any read that contained adapters or uncalled bases, had a mean Phred below 15, or lacked an exact constant-primer or identifier match. COPE v1.2.5 was used to merge high-quality paired reads, and clonotypes were defined as unique nucleotide sequences. Clonotypes were aligned to IMGT TRBV, TRBD and TRBJ reference segments using MiTCR v1.1. Analysis was restricted to V-J combinations with a frequency above 0.0001, which covered 99.2% of repertoires. The TCS score was defined as the ratio of F50 (clonal expansion) to E x V (chaos), calculated using BLOSUM62-based TCRdist between CDR3 peptides within each V-J. Welch's t-statistics and random forest reduced roughly 500 V-J features to roughly 13, which were used in a naive Bayes classifier (R e1071). Through fastp at Q25 and MiXCR, TCRdb rebuilt clones from the public reads, retaining in-frame beta chains. Each CDR3 protein gets just one entry, which takes the most common genes and DNA from the rows behind it. What appears here as the V and J calls and clone size reflects TCRdb's work, not the paper's. This sample has some 300,000 distinct CDR3 sequences in its table, and about 15% of those were observed once. In total, the top ten clones hold around a third of the sample.

These data belong to a study of T cells in Graves' hyperthyroidism and ophthalmopathy (dated by TCRdb to between 2018 and 2021). For the study in its entirety: Peripheral blood was collected at initial diagnosis, before any treatment. To identify distinguishing TCR V-J signatures, a discovery cohort of about a hundred patients was used, comprising 40 to 45 with Graves' ophthalmopathy and some 60 with stable Graves' hyperthyroidism. An independent validation cohort of under 20 hyperthyroidism patients and some 15 patients who later progressed to ophthalmopathy tested prospective prediction of ophthalmopathy. The 75 to 100 discovery patients were randomly divided into training and test sets at a 7:3 ratio. In addition, the study compared T-cell repertoires in thyroid tissue and in blood from roughly 6 Graves' hyperthyroidism patients. After blood sampling, hyperthyroidism patients were treated with methimazole at a starting dose of 30 mg daily, and ophthalmopathy patients were treated with high-dose intravenous methylprednisolone. The paper describes TCR Vbeta CDR3 sequencing of about 140 peripheral blood samples, made up of some 40 ophthalmopathy patients, some 76 hyperthyroidism patients and roughly 17 progressor patients.

Graves' hyperthyroidism was defined as stable when no progression to ophthalmopathy occurred over 18 months of follow-up. The hyperthyroidism patients were between 18 and 65 years old and newly diagnosed, with a disease duration of less than 2 months. The study excluded patients with uncontrolled infections, other autoimmune diseases, pregnancy or lactation. Clinical symptoms, serum thyroxine and TRAb, thyroid ultrasound, and orbital computed tomography formed the basis for the diagnoses. PBMCs were separated from roughly 9.6 ml of fresh peripheral blood using Ficoll-Paque density gradient centrifugation. Total RNA was extracted with Trizol reagent, and quality was checked on an Agilent 2100 Bioanalyzer. The germline ends are 21 bases apart after V is trimmed by 2 bases and J by 5 bases. As encoded in the germline V gene, CDR1 is MNHEY while CDR2 is SVGEGT. From the cysteine up to the phenylalanine, the CDR3 has a length of 17 residues. CDR3 DNA only is kept here, 51 bases in frame from base 1.

What the research found in general, with its limitations: Most expanded thyroid clonotypes (frequency above 0.001) were also detected in blood, suggesting blood repertoires may reflect thyroid immune responses. No statistical method was used to set the sample size in advance, and investigators knew the group allocation. In validation, progression to ophthalmopathy was predicted by the model with almost 71% sensitivity and 72.22% specificity, a median of approximately 6.5 months before onset. In cross-validation, a model built on a 13 V-J signature told ophthalmopathy apart from stable hyperthyroidism with about 90% sensitivity and approximately 81% specificity, and in testing the same model reached 80%/75%.

Sample: blood. The rearranged segments are TRBV6-2 or TRBV6-3 and TRBJ1-1; the D gene remains uncertain. The sequence derives from a man between 25 and 39 years old with Graves' hyperthyroidism. The bases are TGTGCCAGCAGTTACGGGCCAGGAAAGGTTTCGGGTACTGAAGCTTTCTTT. Protein translation: CASSYGPGKVSGTEAFF.